This T cell receptor beta chain appears in the sequencing data of a study of beta chain features in type 1 diabetes. Whole-study context: Cell yields, gender and age were comparable in patients and healthy donors. Study-wide findings and caveats: Using cDNA template may skew counts toward highly expressing activated cells. All four CD4+ subsets from Type 1 diabetes patients carried moderately but significantly shorter TCRB CDR3s. A potential PCR bias toward shorter templates would be equal in patient and control samples.

Expressed TCRB transcripts were sequenced after all isolated RNA was converted to cDNA. Assay: immunoSEQ multiplex PCR; the TCRdb copy retains only in-frame clones and omits some. The sample comprises some 900,000 clones, about a sixth of which are singletons, and around 0.02% rests with the top ten. Trimming shortened V by 2 bases and J by 3 bases, and 8 bases separated the two germline ends. This CDR3 region has 13 residues. Germline-derived CDR1 and CDR2 are LGHNA and YSLEER. This clone was detected a few times. Its antigen is unidentified. The sequencing sample was made of naive CD4+ T cells from blood. The sequence came from a woman between 18 and 29 years old in good health. The V call is TRBV4-3, the J call TRBJ2-7; unclear D gene. The CDR3, as DNA: TGCGCCAGCAGCCAAAGCTTCCACTACGAGCAGTACTTC. It yields the protein CASSQSFHYEQYF.